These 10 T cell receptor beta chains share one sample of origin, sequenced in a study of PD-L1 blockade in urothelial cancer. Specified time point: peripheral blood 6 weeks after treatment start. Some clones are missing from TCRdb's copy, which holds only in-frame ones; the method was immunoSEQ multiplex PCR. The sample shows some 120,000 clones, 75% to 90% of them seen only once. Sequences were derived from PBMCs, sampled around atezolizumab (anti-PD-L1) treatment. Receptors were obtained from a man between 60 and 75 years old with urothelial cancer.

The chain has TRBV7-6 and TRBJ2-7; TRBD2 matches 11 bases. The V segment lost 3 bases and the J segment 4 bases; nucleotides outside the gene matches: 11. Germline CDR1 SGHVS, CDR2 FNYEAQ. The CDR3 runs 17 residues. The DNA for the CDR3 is TGTGCCAGCAGCTTGGGGGTAGCGGGAGGGCCCTCGTACGAGCAGTACTTC. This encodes CASSLGVAGGPSYEQYF. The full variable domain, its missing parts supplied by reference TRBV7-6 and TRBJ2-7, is GAGVSQSPRYKVTKRGQDVALRCDPISGHVSLYWYRQALGQGPEFLTYFNYEAQQDKSGLPNDRFSAERPEGSISTLTIQRTEQRDSAMYRCASSLGVAGGPSYEQYFGPGTRLTVT.

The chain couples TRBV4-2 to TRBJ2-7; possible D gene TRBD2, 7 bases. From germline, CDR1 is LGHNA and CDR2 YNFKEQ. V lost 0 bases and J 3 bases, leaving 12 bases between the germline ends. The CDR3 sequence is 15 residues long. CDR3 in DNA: TGTGCCAGCAGCCAAGATCGAGGGGGGGACTACGAGCAGTACTTC. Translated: CASSQDRGGDYEQYF.

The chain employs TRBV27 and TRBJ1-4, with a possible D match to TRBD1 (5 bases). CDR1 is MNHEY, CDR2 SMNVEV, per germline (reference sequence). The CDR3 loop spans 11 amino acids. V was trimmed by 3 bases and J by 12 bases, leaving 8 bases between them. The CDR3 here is CASSFGGELFF. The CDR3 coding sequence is TGTGCCAGCAGTTTCGGGGGGGAACTGTTTTTT.

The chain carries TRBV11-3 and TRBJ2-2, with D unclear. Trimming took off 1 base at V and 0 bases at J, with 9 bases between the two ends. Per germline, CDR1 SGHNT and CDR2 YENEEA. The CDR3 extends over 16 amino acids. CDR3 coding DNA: TGTGCCAGCAGCTTAGTGTTAGCCGCGAACACCGGGGAGCTGTTTTTT. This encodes CASSLVLAANTGELFF.

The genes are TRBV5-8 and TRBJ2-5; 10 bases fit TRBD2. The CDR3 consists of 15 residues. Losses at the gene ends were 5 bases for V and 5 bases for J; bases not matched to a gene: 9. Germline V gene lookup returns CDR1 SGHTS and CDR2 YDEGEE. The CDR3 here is CASSLLSGRAETQYF. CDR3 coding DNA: TGTGCCAGCAGTTTGTTGAGCGGGAGGGCGGAGACCCAGTACTTC. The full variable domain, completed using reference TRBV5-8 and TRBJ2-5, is EAGVTQSPTHLIKTRGQQATLRCSPISGHTSVYWYQQALGLGLQFLLWYDEGEERNRGNFPPRFSGRQFPNYSSELNVNALELEDSALYLCASSLLSGRAETQYFGPGTRLLVL.

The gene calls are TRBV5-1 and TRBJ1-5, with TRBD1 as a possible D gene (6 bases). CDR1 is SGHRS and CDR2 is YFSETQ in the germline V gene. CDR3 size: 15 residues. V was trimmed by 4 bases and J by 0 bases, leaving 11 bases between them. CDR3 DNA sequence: TGCGCCAGCAGCCCTGGACAGCTTAGCAATCAGCCCCAGCATTTT. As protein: CASSPGQLSNQPQHF.

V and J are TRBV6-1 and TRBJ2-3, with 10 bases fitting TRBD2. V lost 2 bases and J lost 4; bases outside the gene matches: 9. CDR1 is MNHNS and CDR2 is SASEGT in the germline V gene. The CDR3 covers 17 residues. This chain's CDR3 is CASSERTSGTLADTQYF. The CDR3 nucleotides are TGTGCCAGCAGTGAACGAACTAGCGGGACCCTTGCAGATACGCAGTATTTT.

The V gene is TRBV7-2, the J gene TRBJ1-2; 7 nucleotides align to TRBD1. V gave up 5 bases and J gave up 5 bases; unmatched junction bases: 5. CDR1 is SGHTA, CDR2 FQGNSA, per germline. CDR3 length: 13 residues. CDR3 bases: TGTGCCAGCAGCCTACAGGGGACATATGGCTACACCTTC. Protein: CASSLQGTYGYTF.

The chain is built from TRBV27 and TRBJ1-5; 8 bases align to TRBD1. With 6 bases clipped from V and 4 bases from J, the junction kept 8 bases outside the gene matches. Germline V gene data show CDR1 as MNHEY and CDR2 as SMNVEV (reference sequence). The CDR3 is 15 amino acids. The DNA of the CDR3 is TGTGCCAGCAGGGCCGGGACAGGAGTAAATCAGCCCCAGCATTTT. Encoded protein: CASRAGTGVNQPQHF.

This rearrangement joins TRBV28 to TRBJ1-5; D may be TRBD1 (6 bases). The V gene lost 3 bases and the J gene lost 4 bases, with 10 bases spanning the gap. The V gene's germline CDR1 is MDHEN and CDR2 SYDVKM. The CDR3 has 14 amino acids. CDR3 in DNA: TGTGCCAGCAGTTTCCCACAGGGAAATCAGCCCCAGCATTTT. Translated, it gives CASSFPQGNQPQHF.